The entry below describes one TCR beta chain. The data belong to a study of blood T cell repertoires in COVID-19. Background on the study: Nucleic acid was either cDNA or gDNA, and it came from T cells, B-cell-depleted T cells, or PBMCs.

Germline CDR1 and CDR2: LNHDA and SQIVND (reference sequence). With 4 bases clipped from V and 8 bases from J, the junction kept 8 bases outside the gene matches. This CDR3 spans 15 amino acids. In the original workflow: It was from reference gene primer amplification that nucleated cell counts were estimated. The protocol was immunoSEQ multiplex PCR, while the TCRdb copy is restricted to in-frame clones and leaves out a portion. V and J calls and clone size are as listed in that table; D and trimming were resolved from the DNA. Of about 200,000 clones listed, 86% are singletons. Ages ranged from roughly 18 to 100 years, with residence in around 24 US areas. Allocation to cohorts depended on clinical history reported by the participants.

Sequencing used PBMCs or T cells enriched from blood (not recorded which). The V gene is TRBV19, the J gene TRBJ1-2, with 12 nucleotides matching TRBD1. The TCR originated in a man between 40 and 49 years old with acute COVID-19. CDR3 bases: TGTGCCAGTAGTAACCCGGGACAGGGGGCGCAAGGCTACACCTTC. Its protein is CASSNPGQGAQGYTF. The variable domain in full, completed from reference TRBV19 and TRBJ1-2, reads DGGITQSPKYLFRKEGQNVTLSCEQNLNHDAMYWYRQDPGQGLRLIYYSQIVNDFQKGDIAEGYSVSREKKESFPLTVTSAQKNPTAFYLCASSNPGQGAQGYTFGSGTRLTVV.